This T cell receptor (beta chain) was found in a study of blood T cell repertoires in COVID-19. Study-level background: The analysed material was cDNA or gDNA that came from T cells, B-cell-depleted T cells, or PBMCs.

The table came from immunoSEQ multiplex PCR; TCRdb's copy has only in-frame clones and leaves some out. The sample lists under 100,000 clones; about four fifths were seen once. The germline gives CDR1 SEHNR, CDR2 FQNEAQ (reference sequence). V lost 10 bases to trimming and J lost 0 bases; unmatched junction nucleotides: 11. The CDR3 runs 15 residues. Sequenced: peripheral blood. The source of this sequence is a man in his fifties or sixties with acute or convalescent COVID-19. The chain has TRBV7-9 and TRBJ1-1; 7 positions agree with TRBD1. The CDR3 coding sequence is TGTGCCATCCACTATGCAGGGGGAATGAACACTGAAGCTTTCTTT. Translated, it gives CAIHYAGGMNTEAFF. The whole variable domain, remainder taken from reference TRBV7-9 and TRBJ1-1, is DTGVSQNPRHKITKRGQNVTFRCDPISEHNRLYWYRQTLGQGPEFLTYFQNEAQLEKSRLLSDRFSAERPKGSFSTLEIQRTEQGDSAMYLCAIHYAGGMNTEAFFGQGTRLTVV.